This T cell receptor beta chain derives from a study of prognosis after radiotherapy for stage I lung cancer. Across the whole study: After radiotherapy, some 14 showed no significant progression while a few developed distant metastases (median around seven months).

Study-wide points: A fall in unique TCR clone counts followed stereotactic body radiation therapy, with medians of approximately 9,100 versus 7,200.

There are many counts of this clonotype. Its antigen is unidentified. The CDR3 length is 14 residues. Germline V CDR1 and CDR2: DFQATT, SNEGSKA (reference sequence). V was trimmed by 2 bases and J by 5 bases, leaving 13 bases between them. Assessment by CT and PET/CT found all patients node-negative, and none had prior chemotherapy, radiotherapy or other malignancies. Amplicons of TCR beta CDR3 were generated from genomic DNA by two-round multiplex PCR. For every TRBV and TRBJ gene, a specific primer was used in first-round PCR. From the multiplex PCR reads, TCRdb called clonotypes with MiXCR, one entry per CDR3 protein. The sample has 30,000 to 35,000 distinct CDR3 sequences, under 35% seen once; the top ten hold around 30%.

The TCR originated in a donor of 50 years or more with non-small cell lung cancer. The source material was PBMCs, sampled before or after stereotactic body radiation therapy (not recorded which). The chain joins TRBV20-1 to TRBJ1-3; D is ambiguous. CDR3 in amino acids: CSARSPVGRNTIYF. Here the CDR3 DNA reads TGCAGTGCTAGATCCCCCGTGGGGAGAAACACCATATATTTT.